This T cell receptor (beta chain) originates from a study of sequential checkpoint blockade in melanoma. For the study at large: Some 90 pretreatment tumor DNA samples were TCRβ immunosequenced.

Remarks on this clone: Antigen unknown.

As to treatment: randomized to nivolumab then ipilimumab (arm A) or the reverse (arm B). V gave up 5 bases and J gave up 5 bases; unmatched junction bases: 7. From germline, CDR1 is MGHDK and CDR2 SYGVNS. The CDR3 is 14 amino acids. Here immunoSEQ multiplex PCR was the method, and the copy in TCRdb shows in-frame clones only, minus some. This sample yields several thousand clones, of which 20% to 25% are seen a single time; roughly 14% belongs to the top ten. Study findings and constraints: PD-L1 staining and CD8+ counts, not mutational load, tracked tumor T-cell clonality. About 30 times likelier clinical benefit followed increased tumor T-cell fraction and clonality. Response in arm A was associated with pretreatment TIL clonality.

The material was tumor tissue (inferred from file names), obtained from a patient given nivolumab and ipilimumab in sequence. The genes are TRBV25-1 and TRBJ2-5; 8 bases line up with TRBD1. This TCR was recovered from a human patient with melanoma. Some clones in this sample may be carry-over from other donors' samples. The chain's CDR3 is CASSPRTGLETQYF. DNA of the CDR3: TGTGCCAGCAGTCCTAGGACAGGGCTGGAGACCCAGTACTTC.